Shown below are 8 T cell receptor beta chains from a single sample sequenced in a study of chemoradiotherapy in HPV16-positive cancers. Clones were sequenced by immunoSEQ multiplex PCR, and TCRdb holds only the in-frame ones, with some missing. The sample lists tens of thousands of clones, about 77% seen once, with around 5.2% in the top ten. Sample: blood, taken from a patient who underwent chemoradiotherapy. The receptors were sampled from a human donor with HPV-associated anogenital cancer.

This clone appeared a few times. The chain is built from TRBV7-9 and TRBJ1-6; D possibly corresponds to TRBD1 (6 bases). Trimming cost V 5 bases and J 7 bases, with 9 bases left between them. CDR1 SEHNR and CDR2 FQNEAQ come from the germline V gene (reference sequence). The CDR3 extends over 13 amino acids. The CDR3 DNA follows: TGTGCCAGCAGCGAAGGGACAAATTCACCCCTCCACTTT. It encodes CASSEGTNSPLHF.

V is TRBV7-8 and J is TRBJ1-3, with a possible D match to TRBD1 (5 bases). V was shortened by 2 bases and J by 0 bases, with 5 bases between the two germline ends. The germline CDR1 and CDR2 sequences are SGHVS and FQNEAQ. This CDR3 is built from 14 residues. CDR3 sequence (DNA): TGTGCCAGCAGCTTACAGGGCTCTGGAAACACCATATATTTT. Amino acid sequence: CASSLQGSGNTIYF.

This chain connects TRBV2 to TRBJ2-3; 9 positions agree with TRBD2. Germline assignment: CDR1 SNHLY and CDR2 FYNNEI. CDR3 length equals 19 residues. Germline trimming cut 3 bases from V and 4 bases from J; bases unmatched to any gene: 17. This CDR3 is CASSERFLAGSKMADTQYF. CDR3 bases: TGTGCCAGCAGTGAGCGGTTTCTAGCGGGGAGCAAGATGGCAGATACGCAGTATTTT.

V and J are TRBV7-6 and TRBJ2-1, with a possible D match to TRBD1 (5 bases). The V gene's germline CDR1 is SGHVS and CDR2 FNYEAQ. V was cut by 2 bases and J by 8 bases, with 7 bases left in between. CDR3 length equals 12 residues. The CDR3 spells CASSLQGDEQFF. The CDR3 bases are TGTGCCAGCAGCTTACAGGGTGATGAGCAGTTCTTC.

The chain links TRBV5-1 to TRBJ1-4, with no clear D. Germline V gene lookup returns CDR1 SGHRS and CDR2 YFSETQ. The CDR3 loop spans 14 amino acids. The V gene lost 1 base and the J gene lost 0 bases, with 4 bases spanning the gap. The CDR3 DNA sequence: TGCGCCAGCAGCTTGCGGACAACTAATGAAAAACTGTTTTTT. It is translated as CASSLRTTNEKLFF.

This clone has only one observation. The chain has TRBV6-1 and TRBJ1-3; D might be TRBD1 (6 bases). Trimming took off 8 bases at V and 2 bases at J, with 10 bases between the two ends. The CDR3 loop spans 13 amino acids. Germline V gene sequence: CDR1 MNHNS, CDR2 SASEGT. Here the CDR3 reads CASREGAGNTIYF. In DNA form, the CDR3 reads TGTGCCAGCCGGGAGGGGGCTGGAAACACCATATATTTT.

This chain uses TRBV7-2 with TRBJ1-5; 9 bases line up with TRBD1. The CDR3 loop spans 17 amino acids. The V gene end was trimmed by 2 bases and the J gene end by 7 bases; junction bases not matched to a gene: 12. The germline V gene has CDR1 SGHTA and CDR2 FQGNSA. The CDR3 spells CASSLSLRQGDRQPQHF. Written as DNA, the CDR3 is TGTGCCAGCAGCTTAAGTTTGAGACAGGGGGATAGGCAGCCCCAGCATTTT.

In DNA form, the CDR3 reads TGTGCCAGCAGTTACACCGTGGGACAGGGGGGCTCCTACGAGCAGTACTTC. It encodes CASSYTVGQGGSYEQYF. The J gene is TRBJ2-7, the V gene TRBV28; 11 bases align to TRBD1. Germline V CDR1 and CDR2: MDHEN, SYDVKM. The CDR3 loop spans 17 amino acids. V lost 4 bases, J lost 0 bases, and 8 bases stayed unmatched.